The rows below give T cell receptor beta chains drawn from one sample of a study of response to subunit inactivated influenza vaccine. From the RT-PCR reads, TCRdb called clonotypes with MiXCR, one entry per CDR3 protein. This repertoire shows about 570,000 distinct CDR3 sequences, 11% found once; its top ten account for around 10%. A further study also used this sample, focusing on T cells expressing NK-cell markers.

The material sequenced was PBMCs from blood, taken on the day of vaccination. The receptors derive from a man in his fifties or sixties who received an inactivated influenza vaccine. CDR3s include the opening cysteine and the closing phenylalanine or tryptophan. The D gene is left open where the match is weak. The size field is filled for only some rows; it gives once, few, many or a size class.

J gene: TRBJ2-1; D gene: NA; V gene: TRBV6-5; clone size: few; CDR3 protein: CASSHDWIEQFF; CDR3 DNA: TGTGCCAGCAGTCACGACTGGATTGAGCAGTTCTTC
J gene: TRBJ2-7; D gene: NA; V gene: TRBV21-1; clone size: few; CDR3 protein: CASRTNDSYEQYF; CDR3 DNA: TGTGCCAGCAGGACCAACGACTCCTACGAGCAGTACTTC
J gene: TRBJ2-5; D gene: NA; V gene: TRBV10-2; clone size: few; CDR3 protein: CASSESRAVQETQYF; CDR3 DNA: TGCGCCAGCAGTGAGTCCCGGGCAGTACAAGAGACCCAGTACTTC
J gene: TRBJ2-3; D gene: NA; V gene: TRBV9; clone size: few; CDR3 protein: CASSVSQHTDTQYF; CDR3 DNA: TGTGCCAGCAGCGTTTCCCAGCACACAGATACGCAGTATTTT
J gene: TRBJ2-1; D gene: TRBD2; V gene: TRBV2; clone size: NA; CDR3 protein: CASTPGTSGVHEQFF; CDR3 DNA: TGTGCCAGCACCCCCGGGACTAGCGGGGTCCATGAGCAGTTCTTC
J gene: TRBJ1-5; D gene: NA; V gene: TRBV4-1; clone size: few; CDR3 protein: CASSQTGNQPQHF; CDR3 DNA: TGCGCCAGCAGCCAAACCGGGAACCAGCCCCAGCATTTT
J gene: TRBJ1-1; D gene: NA; V gene: TRBV21-1; clone size: few; CDR3 protein: CASSINTGQWNTEAFF; CDR3 DNA: TGTGCCAGCAGCATCAATACAGGACAGTGGAACACTGAAGCTTTCTTT
J gene: TRBJ1-2; D gene: NA; V gene: TRBV18; clone size: NA; CDR3 protein: CASSPYRSSNYGYTF; CDR3 DNA: TGTGCCAGCTCACCATACAGGAGCTCTAACTATGGCTACACCTTC
J gene: TRBJ1-5; D gene: NA; V gene: TRBV10-2; clone size: NA; CDR3 protein: CASSEQRGNQPQHF; CDR3 DNA: TGCGCCAGCAGTGAGCAACGGGGCAATCAGCCCCAGCATTTT
J gene: TRBJ2-3; D gene: NA; V gene: TRBV3-1; clone size: few; CDR3 protein: CASSRRLSTDTQYF; CDR3 DNA: TGTGCCAGCAGCCGAAGACTTAGCACAGATACGCAGTATTTT
J gene: TRBJ2-1; D gene: NA; V gene: TRBV5-6; clone size: few; CDR3 protein: CASSSDVGVGQFF; CDR3 DNA: TGTGCCAGCAGCTCAGATGTGGGGGTCGGGCAGTTCTTC
J gene: TRBJ2-7; D gene: TRBD1; V gene: TRBV6-1; clone size: NA; CDR3 protein: CASSKTGIPYEQYF; CDR3 DNA: TGTGCCAGCAGTAAGACAGGGATCCCCTACGAGCAGTACTTC
J gene: TRBJ2-4; D gene: TRBD1; V gene: TRBV12-3/TRBV12-4; clone size: NA; CDR3 protein: CASRTNRGMGYIQYF; CDR3 DNA: TGTGCCAGCAGAACCAACAGGGGAATGGGGTACATTCAGTACTTC
J gene: TRBJ1-4; D gene: NA; V gene: TRBV7-9; clone size: few; CDR3 protein: CASSLAGTQELFF; CDR3 DNA: TGTGCCAGCAGCTTAGCGGGCACCCAGGAACTGTTTTTT
J gene: TRBJ2-3; D gene: NA; V gene: TRBV10-3; clone size: NA; CDR3 protein: CAISESGGVGSDTQYF; CDR3 DNA: TGTGCCATCAGTGAGTCCGGGGGTGTAGGATCAGATACGCAGTATTTT
J gene: TRBJ2-4; D gene: TRBD2; V gene: TRBV4-2; clone size: many; CDR3 protein: CASSHRYGGLGNIQYF; CDR3 DNA: TGTGCCAGCAGCCATCGTTACGGGGGGTTAGGAAACATTCAGTACTTC
J gene: TRBJ1-2; D gene: NA; V gene: TRBV4-1; clone size: NA; CDR3 protein: CASSRMTGASNYGYTF; CDR3 DNA: TGCGCCAGCAGCCGTATGACGGGCGCCTCGAACTATGGCTACACCTTC
J gene: TRBJ2-2; D gene: NA; V gene: TRBV11-1; clone size: NA; CDR3 protein: CASRPPTPSHLGTGELFF; CDR3 DNA: TGTGCCAGCAGACCCCCTACTCCTAGCCATTTGGGCACCGGGGAGCTGTTTTTT
J gene: TRBJ2-3; D gene: NA; V gene: TRBV3-1; clone size: few; CDR3 protein: CASSHSYTDTQYF; CDR3 DNA: TGTGCCAGCAGCCATAGCTACACAGATACGCAGTATTTT
J gene: TRBJ2-2; D gene: NA; V gene: TRBV6-2/TRBV6-3; clone size: NA; CDR3 protein: CASSYEGGTGELFF; CDR3 DNA: TGTGCCAGCAGTTACGAGGGAGGCACCGGGGAGCTGTTTTTT
J gene: TRBJ2-2; D gene: NA; V gene: TRBV7-2; clone size: many; CDR3 protein: CASSRTPGNTGELFF; CDR3 DNA: TGTGCCAGCAGCCGTACGCCAGGGAACACCGGGGAGCTGTTTTTT
J gene: TRBJ2-7; D gene: TRBD1; V gene: TRBV5-1; clone size: few; CDR3 protein: CASSLEGADEQYF; CDR3 DNA: TGCGCCAGCAGCTTGGAGGGGGCGGACGAGCAGTACTTC
J gene: TRBJ2-7; D gene: NA; V gene: TRBV24-1; clone size: NA; CDR3 protein: CATSEIGTDYEQYF; CDR3 DNA: TGTGCCACCAGTGAAATCGGGACTGACTACGAGCAGTACTTC
J gene: TRBJ1-1; D gene: TRBD1; V gene: TRBV14; clone size: NA; CDR3 protein: CASSPRTGRTEAFF; CDR3 DNA: TGTGCCAGCAGCCCCCGGACAGGGAGGACTGAAGCTTTCTTT
J gene: TRBJ2-1; D gene: TRBD1; V gene: TRBV7-2; clone size: few; CDR3 protein: CASSLQGAANNEQFF; CDR3 DNA: TGTGCCAGCAGCCTCCAGGGGGCGGCAAACAATGAGCAGTTCTTC
J gene: TRBJ2-3; D gene: NA; V gene: TRBV12-3/TRBV12-4; clone size: many; CDR3 protein: CASSLTGWADTQYF; CDR3 DNA: TGTGCCAGCAGTTTAACAGGGTGGGCAGATACGCAGTATTTT
J gene: TRBJ2-3; D gene: NA; V gene: TRBV10-3; clone size: NA; CDR3 protein: CAISEVFPTDTQYF; CDR3 DNA: TGTGCCATCAGTGAGGTATTCCCCACAGATACGCAGTATTTT
J gene: TRBJ2-3; D gene: TRBD2; V gene: TRBV5-1; clone size: many; CDR3 protein: CASSLAGAGGYTDTQYF; CDR3 DNA: TGCGCCAGCAGCTTGGCCGGAGCGGGGGGCTACACAGATACGCAGTATTTT
J gene: TRBJ1-1; D gene: NA; V gene: TRBV28; clone size: NA; CDR3 protein: CASSLGGTASNTEAFF; CDR3 DNA: TGTGCCAGCAGTTTAGGTGGGACGGCGTCGAACACTGAAGCTTTCTTT
J gene: TRBJ2-3; D gene: TRBD1; V gene: TRBV10-3; clone size: NA; CDR3 protein: CAIRPRQGTPGTDTQYF; CDR3 DNA: TGTGCCATCAGACCTCGACAGGGTACACCCGGCACAGATACGCAGTATTTT
J gene: TRBJ2-7; D gene: TRBD2; V gene: TRBV5-4; clone size: NA; CDR3 protein: CASSFPAGGNEQYF; CDR3 DNA: TGTGCCAGCAGCTTCCCAGCGGGGGGAAACGAGCAGTACTTC
J gene: TRBJ2-5; D gene: NA; V gene: TRBV12-3/TRBV12-4; clone size: NA; CDR3 protein: CASSLGTRTGPYF; CDR3 DNA: TGTGCCAGCAGTCTAGGGACCAGAACCGGCCCCTACTTC
J gene: TRBJ2-7; D gene: TRBD1; V gene: TRBV5-5; clone size: few; CDR3 protein: CASSQVWDRSYEQYF; CDR3 DNA: TGTGCCAGCAGCCAAGTTTGGGACAGAAGCTACGAGCAGTACTTC
J gene: TRBJ2-3; D gene: NA; V gene: TRBV4-2; clone size: few; CDR3 protein: CASSQVSSATDTQYF; CDR3 DNA: TGTGCCAGCAGCCAAGTATCGAGCGCTACAGATACGCAGTATTTT
J gene: TRBJ2-2; D gene: NA; V gene: TRBV6-1; clone size: NA; CDR3 protein: CASTVGGWDTGELFF; CDR3 DNA: TGTGCCAGCACTGTAGGGGGTTGGGACACCGGGGAGCTGTTTTTT
J gene: TRBJ1-1; D gene: TRBD1; V gene: TRBV15; clone size: many; CDR3 protein: CATSRDRGGAFF; CDR3 DNA: TGTGCCACCAGCAGGGACAGGGGGGGAGCTTTCTTT
J gene: TRBJ2-5; D gene: TRBD1; V gene: TRBV24-1; clone size: few; CDR3 protein: CATSDPGQGSETQYF; CDR3 DNA: TGTGCCACCAGTGATCCGGGACAGGGATCGGAGACCCAGTACTTC
J gene: TRBJ2-1; D gene: NA; V gene: TRBV2; clone size: few; CDR3 protein: CASSYPRAEQFF; CDR3 DNA: TGTGCCAGCAGCTACCCCAGGGCTGAGCAGTTCTTC
J gene: TRBJ2-2; D gene: NA; V gene: TRBV28; clone size: few; CDR3 protein: CASRGTHLSPGELFF; CDR3 DNA: TGTGCCAGCAGGGGGACACACCTTAGTCCCGGGGAGCTGTTTTTT
J gene: TRBJ1-3; D gene: NA; V gene: TRBV5-1; clone size: NA; CDR3 protein: CASSLDILGNTIYF; CDR3 DNA: TGCGCCAGCAGTCTTGACATCCTTGGAAACACCATATATTTT
J gene: TRBJ2-4; D gene: TRBD1; V gene: TRBV12-3/TRBV12-4; clone size: few; CDR3 protein: CASSSDRGLDIQYF; CDR3 DNA: TGTGCCAGCAGCTCCGACAGGGGGCTTGACATTCAGTACTTC
J gene: TRBJ2-6; D gene: TRBD1; V gene: TRBV20-1; clone size: once; CDR3 protein: CSALTGAGANVLTF; CDR3 DNA: TGCAGTGCTCTGACAGGGGCTGGGGCCAACGTCCTGACTTTC
J gene: TRBJ2-7; D gene: TRBD2; V gene: TRBV6-2/TRBV6-3; clone size: NA; CDR3 protein: CASTIAGAGEQYF; CDR3 DNA: TGTGCCAGCACCATAGCGGGGGCAGGCGAGCAGTACTTC